Below, 21 T cell receptor beta chains from the same sample are listed, as sequenced in a study of blood T cell repertoires in COVID-19. This table comes from immunoSEQ multiplex PCR, and its TCRdb copy is limited to in-frame clones, with some not included. The table shows fewer than 400,000 clones, with roughly 91% occurring only once. Input material: PBMCs or T cells enriched from blood (not recorded which). These receptors all stem from a woman aged 25-40 years who had recovered from COVID-19.

With regard to this clone: One junction end disagrees with the germline gene, perhaps due to a read error. The CDR3 region has the DNA TGTGCCAGAACCTGGACAGGGTATTGCTTC. It encodes CARTWTGYCF. The chain couples TRBV5-8 to TRBJ2-4; TRBD1 agrees at 8 bases. Germline V lookup: CDR1 SGHTS, CDR2 YDEGEE. This CDR3 is 10 amino acids long.

The rearrangement joins TRBV2 to TRBJ2-5; D is perhaps TRBD1 (7 bases). Germline CDR1 and CDR2: SNHLY and FYNNEI. The V end was cut by 6 bases, the J end by 2 bases, with 10 bases between. CDR3 length: 13 amino acids. For the CDR3, the DNA is TGTGCCAGCAGGGAGGGGGCGCAAGAGACCCAGTACTTC. Its translation is CASREGAQETQYF. Full variable domain (outside the CDR3, taken from reference TRBV2 and TRBJ2-5): EPEVTQTPSHQVTQMGQEVILRCVPISNHLYFYWYRQILGQKVEFLVSFYNNEISEKSEIFDDQFSVERPDGSNFTLKIRSTKLEDSAMYFCASREGAQETQYFGPGTRLLVL.

This chain uses TRBV2 with TRBJ1-2; D may be TRBD1 (6 bases). Germline CDR1 is SNHLY and CDR2 is FYNNEI. With 8 bases removed from V and 2 bases from J, the gap between germline ends came to 21 bases. CDR3 size: 16 residues. The CDR3 DNA follows: TGTGCCAGCTCCAAGGGGGTGTCAGGGGTAAACTATGGCTACACCTTC. It yields the protein CASSKGVSGVNYGYTF.

The J gene is TRBJ1-1, the V gene TRBV2; 7 bases are a match to TRBD1. Per the germline V gene, CDR1 is SNHLY and CDR2 is FYNNEI. Losses at the gene ends were 7 bases for V and 4 bases for J; bases not matched to a gene: 15. The CDR3 length is 16 residues. CDR3 protein: CASKAGTVFLSTEAFF. The CDR3 DNA sequence: TGTGCCAGCAAAGCCGGGACAGTTTTTTTAAGCACTGAAGCTTTCTTT.

V is TRBV28 and J is TRBJ2-5; possible D gene TRBD2, 5 bases. Germline V gives CDR1 MDHEN, CDR2 SYDVKM. The ends were cut back, 5 bases at V and 2 bases at J, with 12 bases in the middle. This CDR3 spans 14 amino acids. CDR3 nucleotides: TGTGCCAGCAGTGATAGACGGGGACAAGAGACCCAGTACTTC. This encodes CASSDRRGQETQYF.

J is TRBJ2-7 and V is TRBV4-2; TRBD2 might be the D (6 bases). V lost 0 bases, J lost 1 base, and 10 bases lay in between. This CDR3 is built from 15 residues. Germline CDR1 reads LGHNA; CDR2 reads YNFKEQ. CDR3 coding DNA: TGTGCCAGCAGCCAAGAGGGGGGATGGTCCTACGAGCAGTACTTC. Its protein product is CASSQEGGWSYEQYF.

This chain joins TRBV5-1 and TRBJ1-1; possibly TRBD1 for D (6 bases). Deletions cut 6 bases from V and 0 bases from J, with 18 bases between. CDR3 size: 16 residues. Germline CDR1 and CDR2: SGHRS and YFSETQ. CDR3 in DNA: TGCGCCAGCACGTTCCTCGGACAGACTATGAACACTGAAGCTTTCTTT. Amino acid sequence: CASTFLGQTMNTEAFF.

This clone was recorded a few times. The CDR3 loop is CASSLFNRGRSEQFF. CDR3 DNA sequence: TGTGCCAGCAGTTTATTCAACCGGGGGAGAAGTGAGCAGTTCTTC. This chain uses TRBV27 with TRBJ2-1, with TRBD2 as a possible D gene (6 bases). In germline, CDR1 is MNHEY, CDR2 SMNVEV (reference sequence). The CDR3 spans 15 residues. V lost 1 base and J 9 bases, leaving 16 bases between the germline ends.

This clone came up once. This chain links TRBV6-2 or TRBV6-3 with TRBJ1-2; D not resolved. Looked up from germline, CDR1 is MNHEY and CDR2 is SVGEGT. Trimming pared 2 bases from V and 3 bases from J, leaving 4 bases between. This CDR3 region has 12 residues. The CDR3, as DNA: TGTGCCAGCAGTTACCATTACTATGGCTACACCTTC. It is translated as CASSYHYYGYTF.

The chain employs TRBV20-1 and TRBJ1-5; no reliable D call. V was clipped by 3 bases and J by 0 bases, with 6 bases between them. CDR1 is DFQATT, CDR2 SNEGSKA, per germline (reference sequence). The CDR3 is 13 amino acids. The CDR3, as DNA: TGCAGTGCTAGTCCAGGTAGCAATCAGCCCCAGCATTTT. Translating gives CSASPGSNQPQHF.

This sequence joins TRBV6-5 and TRBJ2-7; D might be TRBD2 (6 bases). The germline V and J ends were trimmed by 7 bases and 0 bases, with 13 bases remaining between them. Germline assignment: CDR1 MNHEY and CDR2 SVGAGI. The CDR3 totals 14 residues. In nucleotides, the CDR3 is TGTGCCAGCACCCGAGGAGGGACCTCCTACGAGCAGTACTTC. Its protein product is CASTRGGTSYEQYF.

The chain has TRBV6-2 or TRBV6-3 and TRBJ1-3; D is unresolved. The V and J ends lost 5 bases and 0 bases respectively, with 14 bases between them. The CDR3 contains 16 residues. Germline loops: CDR1 MNHEY, CDR2 SVGEGT. CDR3 protein: CASSPQTPSSGNTIYF. The CDR3, as DNA: TGTGCCAGCAGTCCCCAGACACCCAGCTCTGGAAACACCATATATTTT.

The chain recombines TRBV29-1 with TRBJ1-6, with D tentatively TRBD1 (5 bases). CDR3 size: 12 residues. V lost 6 bases, J lost 9 bases, and 12 bases lay in between. The V gene's germline CDR1 is SQVTM and CDR2 ANQGSEA. The CDR3 coding sequence is TGCAGCGTGGATGACAGTTTTTCACCCCTCCACTTT. Encoded protein: CSVDDSFSPLHF.

CDR3 sequence reads: CASSLGRGSGNTIYF. The CDR3 bases are TGCGCCAGCAGCTTGGGGAGGGGCTCTGGAAACACCATATATTTT. V usage is TRBV5-1 and J usage is TRBJ1-3, with D maybe TRBD1 (5 bases). Per germline, CDR1 SGHRS and CDR2 YFSETQ. The CDR3 totals 15 residues. V lost 0 bases, J lost 0 bases, and 7 bases lay in between.

The CDR3 spells CASSPGQNTGELFF. DNA for the CDR3: TGTGCCAGCTCACCGGGACAGAACACCGGGGAGCTGTTTTTT. V gene TRBV18 combines with J gene TRBJ2-2, with a possible D match to TRBD1 (6 bases). The CDR3 consists of 14 residues. The ends were cut back, 3 bases at V and 1 base at J, with 6 bases in the middle. Germline V gene lookup returns CDR1 KGHSH and CDR2 LQKENI.

This chain connects TRBV7-6 to TRBJ1-2; no clear D. Trimming removed 1 base from V and 3 bases from J, with 15 bases in between. This CDR3 comprises 16 residues. CDR1 SGHVS and CDR2 FNYEAQ come from the germline V gene. The CDR3 sequence is CASSLGAGDGYYGYTF. The CDR3 DNA reads TGTGCCAGCAGCTTAGGGGCGGGAGATGGCTACTATGGCTACACCTTC.

V is TRBV9 and J is TRBJ1-3, with 9 bases identical to TRBD1. Germline V lookup: CDR1 SGDLS, CDR2 YYNGEE. The CDR3 sequence is 16 residues long. With V trimmed by 3 bases and J by 1 base, 5 bases remained unmatched. CDR3 coding DNA: TGTGCCAGCAGCGGGAACAGGGGGCAATCTGGAAACACCATATATTTT. Its translation is CASSGNRGQSGNTIYF.

The V gene is TRBV7-9, the J gene TRBJ2-1, with 7 bases that match TRBD1. V gave up 6 bases and J gave up 3 bases; unmatched junction bases: 11. From germline, CDR1 is SEHNR and CDR2 FQNEAQ (reference sequence). CDR3 length: 16 amino acids. CDR3: CASRPQTGSFYNEQFF. The CDR3 DNA follows: TGTGCCAGCAGACCCCAGACAGGGTCATTCTACAATGAGCAGTTCTTC.

The rearrangement links TRBV5-1 to TRBJ1-1; no reliable D call. Germline CDR1 is SGHRS and CDR2 is YFSETQ. This CDR3 is 16 amino acids long. V gave up 2 bases and J gave up 0 bases, with 14 bases separating them. CDR3 loop: CASSFKSGEMNTEAFF. The CDR3 DNA follows: TGCGCCAGCAGCTTTAAGTCAGGCGAGATGAACACTGAAGCTTTCTTT.

This chain joins TRBV6-5 and TRBJ1-4, with D perhaps matching TRBD1 (5 bases). V was shortened by 2 bases and J by 14 bases, with 9 bases between the two germline ends. This CDR3 region has 11 residues. Germline V gene sequence: CDR1 MNHEY, CDR2 SVGAGI. CDR3 in amino acids: CASSYAGMLFF. In DNA form, the CDR3 reads TGTGCCAGCAGTTACGCAGGGATGCTGTTTTTT.

The chain is built from TRBV3-1 (or the pseudogene TRBV3-2) and TRBJ2-7, with D perhaps matching TRBD1 (5 bases). The CDR3 has 14 residues. CDR1 and CDR2 from the germline V gene are LGHDT and YNNKEL (reference sequence). V dropped 7 bases and J dropped 1 base, with 14 bases sitting between them. CDR3 DNA: TGTGCCAGCACCAGGGCCCAAGGATCCTACGAGCAGTACTTC. The encoded protein is CASTRAQGSYEQYF.